These T cell receptor beta chains were read from a single sample in a study of T-cell reconstitution after alpha-beta-depleted transplantation in children. TCRdb re-derived calls from the PCR reads in MiXCR, one entry per CDR3 protein. The sample has about a million distinct CDR3 sequences, roughly 29% seen once. This material consisted of PBMCs, mostly from graft donor cells, taken 360 days after TCRalphabeta/CD19-depleted stem cell transplant. These receptors all come from a boy younger than two who had a stem cell transplant for SCID, so the T cells may come from the graft donor. The CDR3 runs from the conserved cysteine through the conserved F or W. A D gene is named only where the DNA matches it firmly. For some rows the clone size is stated as once, few or many, or as a class when expanded; others skip it.

cdr3_nt cdr3_aa j_call d_call clone_size v_call
TGTGCCAGCAGTTCAGCCTTAGTCTTCCCTGAGCAGTTCTTC CASSSALVFPEQFF TRBJ2-1 - - TRBV28
TGCGCCAGCAGCCAAAAATGGGCGCGGGACAGGGGAGAAGAGACTGAAGCTTTCTTT CASSQKWARDRGEETEAFF TRBJ1-1 TRBD1 once TRBV4-1
TGCAGTGCTAGAGAATGGACAGGGGATTACGAGCAGTACTTC CSAREWTGDYEQYF TRBJ2-7 TRBD1 few TRBV20-1
TGTGCCAGCAGTTACTGGAGCTCTGGGGCCAACGTCCTGACTTTC CASSYWSSGANVLTF TRBJ2-6 - - TRBV6-5
TGCGCCAGCAGCTTGGGTAGCAGCGCGGGGGTTTTCTTT CASSLGSSAGVFF TRBJ1-1 - - TRBV5-1
TGTGCCAGCAGTTTCCCGAAGGCAACCTATGGCTACACCTTC CASSFPKATYGYTF TRBJ1-2 - - TRBV28
TGTGCCAGCAGCCGACAGGGCTTTTTGGATGGCTACACCTTC CASSRQGFLDGYTF TRBJ1-2 TRBD1 - TRBV12-3/TRBV12-4
TGTGCCACCAGGACAGGTGGGGATACGCAGTATTTT CATRTGGDTQYF TRBJ2-3 TRBD1 few TRBV10-3
TGCGCCAGCAGGTCCGGGACTAGGGGAACCGGGGAGCTGTTTTTT CASRSGTRGTGELFF TRBJ2-2 TRBD2 few TRBV5-1
TGTGCCAGCACCCCGCCCAAACTAGGACGAAAGAACACCGGGGAGCTGTTTTTT CASTPPKLGRKNTGELFF TRBJ2-2 - - TRBV12-3/TRBV12-4
TGTGCCAGCAGCTTAATAGGTGGGCTAGTCGATGGCTACACCTTC CASSLIGGLVDGYTF TRBJ1-2 - - TRBV7-2
TGCGCCAGCAGCGTCGGGACTGTCAATTCACCCCTCCACTTT CASSVGTVNSPLHF TRBJ1-6 - few TRBV5-1
TGTGCCAGCAGCGAACCAACAGGTTCTGGGGCCAACGTCCTGACTTTC CASSEPTGSGANVLTF TRBJ2-6 - - TRBV5-5
TGCAGCGCTCCTGCGACAGGGAATGAGCAGTTCTTC CSAPATGNEQFF TRBJ2-1 TRBD1 - TRBV29-1
TGTGCCAGCAGTCCCTCCCTGAGGGGTGAAACCGGGGAGCTGTTTTTT CASSPSLRGETGELFF TRBJ2-2 - - TRBV6-1
TGTGCCAGCAGGAGAATTACAGGGGGCACAGATACGCAGTATTTT CASRRITGGTDTQYF TRBJ2-3 TRBD1 - TRBV12-3/TRBV12-4
TGTGCCAGCAGCCACGGGGGGGCCGTCAAAAACATTCAGTACTTC CASSHGGAVKNIQYF TRBJ2-4 TRBD2 few TRBV28
TGTGCCAGCAGCCGTCGGGGGATTGAGCAGTTCTTC CASSRRGIEQFF TRBJ2-1 - - TRBV11-1
TGCAGTGCAACGACGGACATGAACACTGAAGCTTTCTTT CSATTDMNTEAFF TRBJ1-1 - - TRBV20-1
TGTGCCAGCAGTGAGCCCCCAGGGCGCGAGCAGTACTTC CASSEPPGREQYF TRBJ2-7 - few TRBV2
TGTGCCAGCAGCCCCACTCACAGGGATCAGCCCCAGCATTTT CASSPTHRDQPQHF TRBJ1-5 - - TRBV6-1
TGTGCCAGCAGTAAAAAGAGGGGGGCGAACACCGGGGAGCTGTTTTTT CASSKKRGANTGELFF TRBJ2-2 - - TRBV12-3/TRBV12-4
TGTGCCAGCAGCGAGAGCGGGGGGGATACGCAGTATTTT CASSESGGDTQYF TRBJ2-3 TRBD2 - TRBV9
TGCAGTGCTAGAGATTCGACAGGTACCGTAGGATACGAGCAGTACTTC CSARDSTGTVGYEQYF TRBJ2-7 - - TRBV20-1
TGTGCCAGCTCGGGACTGACACAAGAGACCCAGTACTTC CASSGLTQETQYF TRBJ2-5 - - TRBV12-3/TRBV12-4
TGCGCCAGCAGCCAATGGGACCTTTCCTACAATGAGCAGTTCTTC CASSQWDLSYNEQFF TRBJ2-1 - - TRBV4-3
TGTGCCAGCAGTAGACAGCCATCGCATTCACCCCTCCACTTT CASSRQPSHSPLHF TRBJ1-6 - once TRBV6-1
TGTGCCAGCGCGGGCGGCTACAATGAGCAGTTCTTC CASAGGYNEQFF TRBJ2-1 - - TRBV28
TGCGCCAGCAGCCCAAACAAGAATCAAGAGACCCAGTACTTC CASSPNKNQETQYF TRBJ2-5 - once TRBV4-1
TGCAGTGCTAGTAATTGGCGGGGGGGCGGTGAGCAGTTCTTC CSASNWRGGGEQFF TRBJ2-1 TRBD2 - TRBV20-1
TGTGCCAGCAGCCTACTAGGACGCGCCCTTAACTATGGCTACACCTTC CASSLLGRALNYGYTF TRBJ1-2 - - TRBV12-3/TRBV12-4
TGTGCCAGCAGTTACGGCCCCCCGGGGGGGTGGGCCACAGATACGCAGTATTTT CASSYGPPGGWATDTQYF TRBJ2-3 TRBD2 - TRBV6-5
TGTGCCAGCAGCTTAAATCGGGGGGCCCACAATGAGCAGTTCTTC CASSLNRGAHNEQFF TRBJ2-1 - - TRBV7-3
TGTGCCAGCAGTTTAGGGCAGGGCAATGGCGAGCAGTACTTC CASSLGQGNGEQYF TRBJ2-7 - few TRBV12-3/TRBV12-4
TGTGCCATCAGTATTCAGGGCGGTGAGACCCAGTACTTC CAISIQGGETQYF TRBJ2-5 - few TRBV10-3
TGTGCCAGCAGCTCGGGACGGGGGCGGTATGAGCAGTTCTTC CASSSGRGRYEQFF TRBJ2-1 - - TRBV7-3
TGCAGCGTAAGACAGGTGAACACTGAAGCTTTCTTT CSVRQVNTEAFF TRBJ1-1 - few TRBV29-1
TGTGCCATCAGTGTATCGGCCGGCGGGGGTCCCCTCCACTTT CAISVSAGGGPLHF TRBJ1-6 - - TRBV10-3
TGCAGCGTTGATTTTTGGGGGCTCAATTCAGATACGCAGTATTTT CSVDFWGLNSDTQYF TRBJ2-3 - - TRBV29-1
TGTGCCAGCAGCTTAGGAGTCGGCAACTCTGGGGCCAACGTCCTGACTTTC CASSLGVGNSGANVLTF TRBJ2-6 - many TRBV11-2
TGCGCCAGCAGCCAGGAGACAGCGACAATCTATGGCTACACCTTC CASSQETATIYGYTF TRBJ1-2 - - TRBV4-1
TGCAGTGCTCGGCCAAGACAGAGCTCCTACGAGCAGTACTTC CSARPRQSSYEQYF TRBJ2-7 - few TRBV20-1
TGTGCCAGCACACAGGACTTTAACTCTGGAAACACCATATATTTT CASTQDFNSGNTIYF TRBJ1-3 - - TRBV6-1
TGCAGTGCTAGAGATGGGGGGAGAAGCAATGAAAAACTGTTTTTT CSARDGGRSNEKLFF TRBJ1-4 - - TRBV20-1
TGTGCCAGCACCCTCCGCGGGGGCCACGAGCAGTACTTC CASTLRGGHEQYF TRBJ2-7 - few TRBV11-2
TGTGCCAGCGGCCCGGAACTAGTTTGGGGCTCGAATGAGCAGTTCTTC CASGPELVWGSNEQFF TRBJ2-1 - - TRBV7-9
TGTGCCAGCAGCTTAGAACCAGGGAGGACGGCCCAGTACTTC CASSLEPGRTAQYF TRBJ2-5 - - TRBV11-2
TGTGCCAGCAGCCCTCGAGAGGGGGGCCCTCAAGAGACCCAGTACTTC CASSPREGGPQETQYF TRBJ2-5 - few TRBV9
TGCGCCAGCAGCCCCACATTAGGGGGCAATGAGCAGTTCTTC CASSPTLGGNEQFF TRBJ2-1 - - TRBV4-1
TGTGCCAGCAGCCTCACCGAGGCAGGCAATGAAGCTTTCTTT CASSLTEAGNEAFF TRBJ1-1 - - TRBV13
TGTGCCAGCAGTTTCGCGGCCGGGGTCACTAGCGGACAAGAGACCCAGTACTTC CASSFAAGVTSGQETQYF TRBJ2-5 TRBD2 few TRBV12-3/TRBV12-4
TGTGCCAGCAGACACAAGCACACTGAAGCTTTCTTT CASRHKHTEAFF TRBJ1-1 - - TRBV28
TGTGCCAGCAGTCAGAAGACAGGGTTCACCGGGGAGCTGTTTTTT CASSQKTGFTGELFF TRBJ2-2 TRBD1 - TRBV5-5
TGTGCCAGCAGCTTAGAAACCGGGGAGCTGTTTTTT CASSLETGELFF TRBJ2-2 - many TRBV12-3/TRBV12-4
TGTGCCAGCAGTACGGGGTCACCAGGATCTTCCGATCTAGCTTTCTTT CASSTGSPGSSDLAFF TRBJ1-1 - - TRBV6-1